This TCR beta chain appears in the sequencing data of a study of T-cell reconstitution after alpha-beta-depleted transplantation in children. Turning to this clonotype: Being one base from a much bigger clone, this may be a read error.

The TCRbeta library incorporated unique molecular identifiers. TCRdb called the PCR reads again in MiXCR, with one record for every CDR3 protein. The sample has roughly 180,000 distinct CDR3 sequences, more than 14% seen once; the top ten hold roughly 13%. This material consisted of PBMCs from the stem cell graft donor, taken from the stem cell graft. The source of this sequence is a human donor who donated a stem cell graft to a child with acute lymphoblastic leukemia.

Written as DNA, the CDR3 is TGTGCCAGCACTCCCGGAGGGGAGGTCAATGAGCAGTTCTTC. Amino acid sequence: CASTPGGEVNEQFF. The genes are TRBV12-3 or TRBV12-4 and TRBJ2-1, with a weak D call TRBD2 (6 bases). The CDR3 has 14 amino acids. Trimming left V 7 bases short and J 6 bases short, with 16 bases between.